The 28 T cell receptor beta chains below all came from one sample that was sequenced in a study of blood T cell repertoires in COVID-19 (dated by TCRdb to about 2020). The library was obtained by the immunoSEQ multiplex PCR assay. The clones in this table, taken by TCRdb from immuneACCESS, are in-frame only. Not every clone is retained; where verified, under half of the shortfall comes from an unresolved V gene, and the cause of the rest is unknown. This sample comprises 26,000 or so clones, around 65% of them detected only once. The ten largest clonotypes hold 7.3% of the sample. Sequences were obtained from peripheral blood. These receptors all stem from a man aged 60-69 years with active or convalescent COVID-19.

J is TRBJ2-5 and V is TRBV5-1; D call uncertain. From germline, CDR1 is SGHRS and CDR2 YFSETQ. The CDR3 has 13 residues. Trimming left V 3 bases short and J 4 bases short, with 10 bases between. This chain's CDR3 is CASSSRRAETQYF. CDR3 nucleotides: TGCGCCAGCAGCTCGAGAAGAGCAGAGACCCAGTACTTC.

The chain links TRBV19 to TRBJ2-3, with TRBD1 identical over 8 bases. The CDR3 extends over 14 amino acids. V lost 5 bases to trimming and J lost 1 base; unmatched junction nucleotides: 2. CDR1 LNHDA and CDR2 SQIVND come from the germline V gene (reference sequence). CDR3 DNA sequence: TGTGCCAGTAGTGACAGGGGACGCACAGATACGCAGTATTTT. Translating it yields CASSDRGRTDTQYF.

This clone appeared a few times. The chain recombines TRBV2 with TRBJ2-3, with TRBD2 as a possible D gene (7 bases). V lost 6 bases and J lost 2, with 18 bases in between. The length of the CDR3 is 16 residues. CDR1 and CDR2 (germline): SNHLY, FYNNEI. CDR3 bases: TGTGCCAGCAGCTCCAAGGGGGGGGTTACCACAGATACGCAGTATTTT. Protein product: CASSSKGGVTTDTQYF.

This chain joins TRBV3-1 (or the pseudogene TRBV3-2) and TRBJ1-3; D is unclear. Germline lookup yields CDR1 LGHDT and CDR2 YNNKEL (reference sequence). The CDR3 consists of 15 residues. The V and J ends lost 7 bases and 2 bases respectively, with 15 bases between them. CDR3 sequence reads: CASTSTSTTGNTIYF. The CDR3 coding sequence is TGTGCCAGCACCTCGACAAGTACCACTGGAAACACCATATATTTT.

This clone was counted only a few times. V and J are TRBV6-5 and TRBJ2-7; TRBD1 matches at 10 bases. V dropped 2 bases and J dropped 7; count of bases not matched to a gene: 8. CDR1 and CDR2 (germline): MNHEY, SVGAGI. This CDR3 is built from 15 residues. The CDR3 is CASSYGTGVVGEQYF. CDR3 DNA: TGTGCCAGCAGTTACGGGACAGGGGTTGTAGGGGAGCAGTACTTC.

By frequency in the sample, this clone is medium-sized (0.01 to 0.1%). This chain uses TRBV5-1 with TRBJ2-7, with TRBD2 matching 11 bases. Germline V gene lookup returns CDR1 SGHRS and CDR2 YFSETQ. The V gene end was trimmed by 2 bases and the J gene end by 4 bases; junction bases not matched to a gene: 17. The CDR3 runs to 19 residues. CDR3 loop: CASSLQGAGLAGIPYEQYF. The CDR3 coding sequence is TGCGCCAGCAGCTTACAGGGGGCTGGACTAGCGGGTATCCCGTACGAGCAGTACTTC.

The rearrangement links TRBV5-1 to TRBJ2-7, with 9 nucleotides matching TRBD1. The ends lost 4 bases at V and 5 bases at J; junction bases unmatched: 4. Germline V gene lookup returns CDR1 SGHRS and CDR2 YFSETQ. The CDR3 has 13 amino acids. The CDR3 is CASSKGQGDEQYF. The DNA for the CDR3 is TGCGCCAGCAGCAAGGGACAGGGCGACGAGCAGTACTTC.

The chain carries TRBV2 and TRBJ2-3; the match to TRBD2 covers 9 bases. CDR1 is SNHLY, CDR2 FYNNEI, per germline. With 5 bases clipped from V and 1 base from J, the junction kept 4 bases outside the gene matches. This CDR3 is 15 amino acids long. CDR3 nucleotides: TGTGCCAGCAGTATATTAGCGGGGGGCACAGATACGCAGTATTTT. Translation gives CASSILAGGTDTQYF.

The J gene is TRBJ2-2, the V gene TRBV24-1; a possible D gene is TRBD1 (5 bases). Germline CDR1 and CDR2: KGHDR and SFDVKD. The CDR3 spans 12 residues. V lost 7 bases and J lost 8, with 10 bases in between. CDR3 sequence (DNA): TGTGCCACCAGAGGGGTGTCTGGGGAGCTGTTTTTT. Translating it yields CATRGVSGELFF.

The rearrangement uses TRBV28 and TRBJ1-3; TRBD1 is a possible D gene (6 bases). V was shortened by 3 bases and J by 3 bases, with 24 bases between the two germline ends. Germline values: CDR1 MDHEN, CDR2 SYDVKM. This CDR3 contains 19 residues. CDR3 bases: TGTGCCAGCAGTTTTGGACAGATAATCCTAGGCCCTCTTGGAAACACCATATATTTT. It codes for CASSFGQIILGPLGNTIYF.

This sequence joins TRBV19 and TRBJ2-3, with TRBD1 identical over 8 bases. Trimming took 4 bases from V and 4 from J; bases not matched to a gene: 10. The CDR3 has 16 amino acids. CDR1 is LNHDA and CDR2 is SQIVND in the germline V gene (reference sequence). The CDR3 loop reads CASSTFDRGDADTQYF. The CDR3 bases are TGTGCCAGTAGTACTTTCGACAGGGGAGATGCAGATACGCAGTATTTT.

The chain carries TRBV7-9 and TRBJ2-7; 10 bases align to TRBD2. This CDR3 is 15 amino acids long. V trimming: 1 base; J trimming: 4 bases; junction bases outside the gene matches: 4. Looked up from germline, CDR1 is SEHNR and CDR2 is FQNEAQ (reference sequence). CDR3 sequence (DNA): TGTGCCAGCAGCTTAGTAAGCGGGAGGGCGTACGAGCAGTACTTC. Amino acids: CASSLVSGRAYEQYF.

The CDR3 sequence is CASSIRPSGGYTGELFF. The CDR3 nucleotides read TGTGCCAGTAGTATCCGGCCCAGCGGGGGGTACACCGGGGAGCTGTTTTTT. The chain is built from TRBV19 and TRBJ2-2; 9 nucleotides align to TRBD2. Germline V gives CDR1 LNHDA, CDR2 SQIVND (reference sequence). The CDR3 covers 17 residues. V lost 3 bases to trimming and J lost 3 bases; unmatched junction nucleotides: 8.

This chain joins TRBV27 and TRBJ2-7; TRBD1 agrees at 7 bases. The trim removed 5 bases at V and 4 bases at J, leaving 14 bases unmatched. The germline V gene has CDR1 MNHEY and CDR2 SMNVEV (reference sequence). This CDR3 is 16 amino acids long. The CDR3 nucleotides are TGTGCCAGCAGTACATTCCCGGGACAGCAGATTTACGAGCAGTACTTC. Its translation: CASSTFPGQQIYEQYF.

This clone is a singleton in its sample. The J gene is TRBJ2-1, the V gene TRBV5-4; the D gene is possibly TRBD2 (7 bases). Germline loops: CDR1 SGHNT, CDR2 YYREEE (reference sequence). With 3 bases removed from V and 6 bases from J, the gap between germline ends came to 22 bases. CDR3 length equals 17 residues. CDR3 nucleotide sequence: TGTGCCAGCAGCTACGGAGGGCGGGGGCCTTCCCTCAATGAGCAGTTCTTC. Residues: CASSYGGRGPSLNEQFF.

The chain is built from TRBV5-5 and TRBJ2-7, with 9 bases identical to TRBD1. The V gene end was trimmed by 4 bases and the J gene end by 5 bases; junction bases not matched to a gene: 10. Germline V gives CDR1 SGHKS, CDR2 YYEKEE (reference sequence). This CDR3 region has 15 residues. The CDR3 DNA is TGTGCCAGCAGCAACCCGGGACAGGGAATCGACGAGCAGTACTTC. This encodes CASSNPGQGIDEQYF.

By its share, this clone is large. V usage is TRBV2 and J usage is TRBJ1-1; 8 nucleotides agree with TRBD1. Trimming cost V 6 bases and J 13 bases; bases outside gene matches: 13. CDR1 SNHLY and CDR2 FYNNEI come from the germline V gene. The length of the CDR3 is 13 residues. CDR3 residues: CASRTDSQGAVFF. CDR3 DNA: TGTGCCAGCAGGACGGACAGCCAGGGGGCCGTTTTCTTT.

This chain links TRBV6-6 with TRBJ2-5; 7 bases are a match to TRBD2. Germline-derived CDR1 and CDR2 are MNHNY and SVGAGI (reference sequence). V lost 2 bases and J lost 2; bases outside the gene matches: 5. The CDR3 spans 15 residues. CDR3 bases: TGTGCCAGCAGTTACGGCGGGAGAGGGCAAGAGACCCAGTACTTC. This translates into CASSYGGRGQETQYF.

The V and J genes are TRBV4-1 and TRBJ1-2; 9 nucleotides align to TRBD1. The germline V gene has CDR1 MGHRA and CDR2 YSYEKL. This CDR3 comprises 16 residues. Trimming removed 6 bases from V and 4 bases from J; junction bases left unmatched: 12. Here the CDR3 DNA reads TGCGCCAGCAGGACTCCGGGACAGGGTAGAACCTATGGCTACACCTTC. Protein product: CASRTPGQGRTYGYTF.

The J gene is TRBJ2-1, the V gene TRBV5-1; 9 nucleotides align to TRBD2. The CDR3 runs 16 residues. V lost 4 bases to trimming and J lost 3 bases; unmatched junction nucleotides: 8. CDR1 SGHRS and CDR2 YFSETQ come from the germline V gene. CDR3 protein: CASSPGPSGDYNEQFF. CDR3 nucleotides: TGCGCCAGCAGCCCCGGACCTAGCGGGGACTACAATGAGCAGTTCTTC.

The chain couples TRBV30 to TRBJ2-7; TRBD1 matches at 9 bases. Germline V gene lookup returns CDR1 GTSNPN and CDR2 SVGIG (reference sequence). The CDR3 covers 16 residues. Trimming cost V 0 bases and J 0 bases; bases outside gene matches: 6. The CDR3 loop is CAWSVAGTGRSYEQYF. CDR3 bases: TGTGCCTGGAGTGTTGCCGGGACAGGGCGCTCCTACGAGCAGTACTTC.

The J gene is TRBJ2-5, the V gene TRBV2, with a tentative D call TRBD2 (5 bases). Germline CDR1 is SNHLY and CDR2 is FYNNEI. Trimming took 8 bases from V and 5 from J, leaving 15 bases between them. There are 13 residues in the CDR3. Written as DNA, the CDR3 is TGTGCCAGCGGCCTCGGACTGAAGGAGACCCAGTACTTC. Translation: CASGLGLKETQYF.

The rearrangement joins TRBV2 to TRBJ1-2; D remains unclear. Trimming stripped 2 bases from V and 4 bases from J, with 14 bases between. The CDR3 contains 15 residues. The germline V gene has CDR1 SNHLY and CDR2 FYNNEI. DNA for the CDR3: TGTGCCAGCAGTGAAATCATAGCTGAGGTCTATGGCTACACCTTC. Translated, it gives CASSEIIAEVYGYTF.

This clone was found a few times. CDR3 sequence (DNA): TGTGCCAGCAGCCTACAGGGGGGAACCTACGAGCAGTACTTC. Its protein product is CASSLQGGTYEQYF. The chain joins TRBV7-9 to TRBJ2-7; 8 bases agree with TRBD1. CDR3 length equals 14 residues. Germline V gene data show CDR1 as SEHNR and CDR2 as FQNEAQ (reference sequence). V lost 5 bases to trimming and J lost 2 bases; unmatched junction nucleotides: 5.

V gene TRBV4-1 combines with J gene TRBJ2-1; D is possibly TRBD2 (6 bases). Trimming removed 4 bases at V and 5 bases at J, with 15 bases between. CDR3 size: 15 residues. Germline CDR1 MGHRA, CDR2 YSYEKL. CDR3 DNA: TGCGCCAGCAGCCCCCGGGGCGGGATCGACAATGAGCAGTTCTTC. Protein: CASSPRGGIDNEQFF.

The chain has TRBV7-2 and TRBJ2-7, with 10 bases that match TRBD1. Germline V gene sequence: CDR1 SGHTA, CDR2 FQGNSA. This CDR3 spans 16 amino acids. V was clipped by 5 bases and J by 2 bases; unmatched bases: 9. In DNA, the CDR3 is TGTGCCAGCAGCCTACAGGGACAGGGGAAGACCTACGAGCAGTACTTC. This translates into CASSLQGQGKTYEQYF.

To note about this clone: The sample carries other DNA sequences with the same CDR3. V is TRBV6-5 and J is TRBJ1-4; D might be TRBD1 (5 bases). The CDR3 runs to 14 residues. From germline, CDR1 is MNHEY and CDR2 SVGAGI. Trimming shortened V by 8 bases and J by 0 bases, and 10 bases separated the two germline ends. The CDR3 loop reads CASGRQTTNEKLFF. The CDR3 nucleotides are TGTGCCAGCGGAAGACAGACAACTAATGAAAAACTGTTTTTT.

V gene TRBV19 combines with J gene TRBJ1-1; 10 nucleotides align to TRBD1. Germline-derived CDR1 and CDR2 are LNHDA and SQIVND (reference sequence). This CDR3 is 14 amino acids long. V shed 6 bases, J shed 0 bases, and the junction held 1 base outside the gene matches. The CDR3 DNA sequence: TGTGCCAGTAGGGGACAGGGGATGAACACTGAAGCTTTCTTT. It yields the protein CASRGQGMNTEAFF.